These T cell receptor beta chains were read from a single sample in a study of cytomegalovirus exposure and HLA in healthy donors. The table came from immunoSEQ multiplex PCR; TCRdb's copy has only in-frame clones and leaves some out. Of more than 85,000 clones in the sample, roughly 76% were seen once. Sequencing was done on a sample of PBMCs. The receptors derive from a man in his thirties or forties in good health and CMV-seropositive. Each CDR3 is given without its conserved first and last residue. The D gene is left open where the match is weak.

CDR3	V	J	D
ASSYRGLYNEQF	TRBV6-6	TRBJ2-1	-
ASSAEQGATEAF	TRBV2	TRBJ1-1	TRBD1
ASLLSGGRLF	TRBV6-1	TRBJ1-4	-
ASSLTKATVGFYEQY	TRBV7-2	-	-
SASQGMRTDTQY	TRBV29-1	TRBJ2-3	TRBD1
ASSDKSSYNEQF	TRBV2	TRBJ2-1	-
ASSHRGPNEKLF	TRBV19	TRBJ1-4	TRBD1
ASSQEGEGAEQY	TRBV4-1	TRBJ2-7	TRBD1
ASSGLAGGLYNEQF	TRBV6-6	TRBJ2-1	TRBD2
ASSSGASNQPQH	TRBV7-9	TRBJ1-5	-
ASSFAGEGNSPLH	TRBV7-2	TRBJ1-6	-
ASSTVPDYGYT	TRBV5-1	TRBJ1-2	-
ASGTHIGRGREKLF	TRBV7-9	TRBJ1-4	TRBD1
ASKPDRVATQY	TRBV10-2	TRBJ2-5	TRBD1
ASSLAGLAYEQY	TRBV4-1	TRBJ2-7	-
ASSFGYKGQGDNEQF	TRBV7-8	TRBJ2-1	TRBD1
ASSTGQGNTEAF	TRBV5-1	TRBJ1-1	TRBD1
ASSQVRVGYGYT	TRBV4-3	TRBJ1-2	-
ASSVAGGRSYEQY	TRBV9	TRBJ2-7	-
ASSEGARIFSPLH	TRBV5-1	TRBJ1-6	TRBD1
ASRQDSHPKETQY	TRBV10-1	TRBJ2-5	-
ASSVVPSPYEQY	TRBV9	TRBJ2-7	-
ASSETRGAGTGLMNTEAF	TRBV9	TRBJ1-1	-
ASSEGRWVNNQPQH	TRBV6-1	TRBJ1-5	-
SVETPRTGAYEQY	TRBV29-1	TRBJ2-7	TRBD1
ASSPGQGGNQPQH	TRBV18	TRBJ1-5	-
ASSIVTGSGNYGYT	TRBV19	TRBJ1-2	-
ASSLGQGYNEQF	TRBV4-1	TRBJ2-1	TRBD1
ASSYQTGGAGNTIY	TRBV6-5	TRBJ1-3	-
ASKGQVENSPLH	TRBV19	TRBJ1-6	TRBD1
ASSLAGGPSDTQY	TRBV6-6	TRBJ2-3	TRBD2
ASSLHGTGDTEAF	TRBV5-1	TRBJ1-1	TRBD1
ASSLRQNTEAF	TRBV7-2	TRBJ1-1	-
ASSSTQTGNNSPLH	TRBV5-1	TRBJ1-6	-
ASSRGQEIYGYT	TRBV6-5	TRBJ1-2	TRBD1
ASSHGGQGPLWSQY	TRBV4-1	TRBJ2-5	TRBD1
ASSQKSLSSYEQY	TRBV4-2	TRBJ2-7	-
ASSEGHAETQY	TRBV6-5	TRBJ2-5	-
ASRGQPYSYEQY	TRBV6-1	TRBJ2-7	-
ASSVAGPPSAQY	TRBV9	TRBJ2-3	-
ASTITGGDQETQY	TRBV2	TRBJ2-5	TRBD2
ASSSSGTGGDTQY	TRBV5-4	TRBJ2-3	TRBD1
ASSSGLTGANYNEQF	TRBV5-1	TRBJ2-1	TRBD1
ASSQDPSGGNTEAF	TRBV4-1	TRBJ1-1	-
ASSPPLGQGNYEQY	TRBV18	TRBJ2-7	TRBD1
ASSQQGAGYGYT	TRBV14	TRBJ1-2	TRBD1
ASSLRGLEAF	TRBV5-1	TRBJ1-1	-
ASSPGTGGNTEAF	TRBV19	TRBJ1-1	TRBD1
ASSLGAPAGNTEAF	TRBV5-1	TRBJ1-1	-
ASSLTQDSVDEQF	TRBV5-8	TRBJ2-1	-
ASSDRQGDYGYT	TRBV6-1	TRBJ1-2	TRBD1
ASSQAGTRANEQF	TRBV4-2	TRBJ2-1	TRBD2
ASSWVTGTGTYEQY	TRBV6-5	TRBJ2-7	TRBD1
SYGLAGGSTDTQY	TRBV29-1	TRBJ2-3	TRBD2
ASFDGGMTDTQY	TRBV19	TRBJ2-3	TRBD2
ASSWAGTGGTDTQY	TRBV5-1	TRBJ2-3	TRBD1
ASSGPTVINYGYT	TRBV19	TRBJ1-2	-
ASSRPSVGTDTQY	TRBV6-5	TRBJ2-3	-
ASSQQGATDTQY	TRBV4-1	TRBJ2-3	TRBD1
ASVENGNTIY	TRBV25-1	TRBJ1-3	-